The 9 T cell receptor beta chains presented below share a single source sample, sequenced in a study of spatial heterogeneity in lung cancer. Time point denoted: blood at routine non-recurrence follow-up after resection. TCRdb analysed the 5' RACE reads with MiXCR anew, one entry per CDR3 protein. The sample records 110,000 or so distinct CDR3 sequences, approximately 10% being singletons. The sample consisted of PBMCs, taken at follow-up. The receptors were gathered from a female donor with early-stage non-small cell lung cancer.

This chain uses TRBV30 with TRBJ2-5; D gene ambiguous. The CDR3 totals 14 residues. The V gene's germline CDR1 is GTSNPN and CDR2 SVGIG (reference sequence). Trimming removed 4 bases at V and 2 bases at J, with 14 bases between. The CDR3 here is CAWNPGPRQETQYF. In nucleotides, the CDR3 is TGTGCCTGGAACCCGGGTCCACGACAAGAGACCCAGTACTTC.

The DNA of the CDR3 is TGTGCCAGCAGTGGGACAAGCTCTGGAAACACCATATATTTT. This gives the protein CASSGTSSGNTIYF. J is TRBJ1-3 and V is TRBV25-1, with D possibly being TRBD1 (5 bases). Trimming left V 4 bases short and J 0 bases short, with 7 bases between. Germline CDR1 MGHDK, CDR2 SYGVNS. The CDR3 extends over 14 amino acids.

The J gene is TRBJ2-3, the V gene TRBV28, with 11 bases aligning to TRBD1. Losses at the gene ends were 6 bases for V and 7 bases for J; bases not matched to a gene: 9. The germline gives CDR1 MDHEN, CDR2 SYDVKM. This CDR3 is 15 amino acids long. The CDR3 loop is CASSPTGTGGNTQYF. The CDR3 nucleotides read TGTGCCAGCAGCCCAACCGGGACAGGGGGAAATACGCAGTATTTT.

This clonotype was counted many times. The CDR3 reads CAISGGNEQYF. CDR3 DNA sequence: TGTGCCATCAGCGGGGGGAACGAGCAGTACTTC. J is TRBJ2-7 and V is TRBV10-3, with 7 bases identical to TRBD2. The CDR3 has 11 amino acids. With 6 bases clipped from V and 5 bases from J, the junction kept 1 base outside the gene matches. The germline gives CDR1 ENHRY, CDR2 SYGVKD.

With respect to this clonotype: This may come from a read error, since a much larger clone is one base off. The CDR3 does not close with the conserved phenylalanine or tryptophan, likely indicating a read error. This chain connects TRBV5-4 to TRBJ2-5, with D hard to call. V gave up 4 bases and J gave up 5 bases, with 18 bases separating them. The CDR3 runs to 15 residues. The germline gives CDR1 SGHNT, CDR2 YYREEE (reference sequence). CDR3 sequence (DNA): TGTGCCAGCAGCCGGGTCGTCAGCTCACAGGAGACCCAGTACATC. It translates to CASSRVVSSQETQYI.

This clonotype was observed a few times. The chain carries TRBV6-1 and TRBJ2-1; 8 bases are a match to TRBD2. Germline CDR1 reads MNHNS; CDR2 reads SASEGT. V dropped 1 base and J dropped 8; count of bases not matched to a gene: 7. This CDR3 has 15 amino acids. Here the CDR3 DNA reads TGTGCCAGCAGTGAAGTATACGGGAGGGCGGATGAGCAGTTCTTC. This translates into CASSEVYGRADEQFF.

The chain is built from TRBV19 and TRBJ2-1, with TRBD2 identical over 10 bases. With V trimmed by 3 bases and J by 6 bases, 5 bases remained unmatched. Germline CDR1 and CDR2: LNHDA and SQIVND (reference sequence). This CDR3 has 15 residues. The CDR3 DNA reads TGTGCCAGTAGTATTGGCCGGACTAGCGGCAATGAGCAGTTCTTC. This sequence encodes CASSIGRTSGNEQFF.

The V call is TRBV12-3 or TRBV12-4, the J call TRBJ2-3, with 8 bases matching TRBD1. The ends lost 6 bases at V and 4 bases at J; junction bases unmatched: 9. CDR3 length: 15 amino acids. The CDR3 bases are TGTGCCAGCAGGCCTAGACAGGGGTCCTCAGATACGCAGTATTTT. Amino acid sequence: CASRPRQGSSDTQYF.

The V and J genes are TRBV9 and TRBJ2-2; D may match TRBD1 or TRBD2 (5 bases each). Trimming cost V 3 bases and J 2 bases, with 8 bases left between them. The CDR3 has 14 amino acids. Looked up from germline, CDR1 is SGDLS and CDR2 is YYNGEE. The CDR3 loop is CASSEGPNTGELFF. CDR3 nucleotides: TGTGCCAGCAGCGAGGGACCCAACACCGGGGAGCTGTTTTTT.